Detailed here is one T cell receptor beta chain. The antigen is unknown. The entry originates in a study of post-analysis software for immune sequencing data. Study results and caveats: With TRBV5-6, TRBV5-1 and TRBV20-1 included, about five TRBV segments were more frequent in patients than in controls. F measure grouped same-batch samples tightly together.

Prepared TCR beta cDNA libraries contained unique molecular identifiers. Via MiXCR, TCRdb re-called the PCR reads, giving one row per CDR3 protein. The sample has 170,000 or so distinct CDR3 sequences; 30% are singletons. The CDR3 extends over 15 amino acids. Trimming took off 3 bases at V and 7 bases at J, with 17 bases between the two ends. From germline, CDR1 is SGHRS and CDR2 YFSETQ. The gene calls are TRBV5-1 and TRBJ1-5; tentative D call: TRBD1 (5 bases). The material sequenced was blood. The clonotype comes from a girl aged 5 to 17 with multiple sclerosis. The CDR3 nucleotides are TGCGCCAGCAGCTCCCTGGGGGAGTTTGGCCAGCCCCAGCATTTT. Encoded protein: CASSSLGEFGQPQHF.